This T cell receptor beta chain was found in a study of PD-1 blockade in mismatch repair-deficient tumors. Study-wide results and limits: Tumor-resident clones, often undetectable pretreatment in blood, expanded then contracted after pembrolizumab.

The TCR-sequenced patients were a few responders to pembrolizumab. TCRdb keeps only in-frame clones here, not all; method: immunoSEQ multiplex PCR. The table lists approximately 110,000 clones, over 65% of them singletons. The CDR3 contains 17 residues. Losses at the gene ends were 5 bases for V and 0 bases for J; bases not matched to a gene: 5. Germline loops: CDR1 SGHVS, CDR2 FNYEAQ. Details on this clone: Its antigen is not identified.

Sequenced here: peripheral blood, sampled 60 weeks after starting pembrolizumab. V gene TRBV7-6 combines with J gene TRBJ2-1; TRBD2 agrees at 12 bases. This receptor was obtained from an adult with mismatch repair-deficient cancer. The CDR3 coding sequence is TGTGCCAGCAGCCCCGGGACTAGCGGGTACTCCTACAATGAGCAGTTCTTC. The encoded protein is CASSPGTSGYSYNEQFF. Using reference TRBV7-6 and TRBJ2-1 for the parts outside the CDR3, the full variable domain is GAGVSQSPRYKVTKRGQDVALRCDPISGHVSLYWYRQALGQGPEFLTYFNYEAQQDKSGLPNDRFSAERPEGSISTLTIQRTEQRDSAMYRCASSPGTSGYSYNEQFFGPGTRLTVL.